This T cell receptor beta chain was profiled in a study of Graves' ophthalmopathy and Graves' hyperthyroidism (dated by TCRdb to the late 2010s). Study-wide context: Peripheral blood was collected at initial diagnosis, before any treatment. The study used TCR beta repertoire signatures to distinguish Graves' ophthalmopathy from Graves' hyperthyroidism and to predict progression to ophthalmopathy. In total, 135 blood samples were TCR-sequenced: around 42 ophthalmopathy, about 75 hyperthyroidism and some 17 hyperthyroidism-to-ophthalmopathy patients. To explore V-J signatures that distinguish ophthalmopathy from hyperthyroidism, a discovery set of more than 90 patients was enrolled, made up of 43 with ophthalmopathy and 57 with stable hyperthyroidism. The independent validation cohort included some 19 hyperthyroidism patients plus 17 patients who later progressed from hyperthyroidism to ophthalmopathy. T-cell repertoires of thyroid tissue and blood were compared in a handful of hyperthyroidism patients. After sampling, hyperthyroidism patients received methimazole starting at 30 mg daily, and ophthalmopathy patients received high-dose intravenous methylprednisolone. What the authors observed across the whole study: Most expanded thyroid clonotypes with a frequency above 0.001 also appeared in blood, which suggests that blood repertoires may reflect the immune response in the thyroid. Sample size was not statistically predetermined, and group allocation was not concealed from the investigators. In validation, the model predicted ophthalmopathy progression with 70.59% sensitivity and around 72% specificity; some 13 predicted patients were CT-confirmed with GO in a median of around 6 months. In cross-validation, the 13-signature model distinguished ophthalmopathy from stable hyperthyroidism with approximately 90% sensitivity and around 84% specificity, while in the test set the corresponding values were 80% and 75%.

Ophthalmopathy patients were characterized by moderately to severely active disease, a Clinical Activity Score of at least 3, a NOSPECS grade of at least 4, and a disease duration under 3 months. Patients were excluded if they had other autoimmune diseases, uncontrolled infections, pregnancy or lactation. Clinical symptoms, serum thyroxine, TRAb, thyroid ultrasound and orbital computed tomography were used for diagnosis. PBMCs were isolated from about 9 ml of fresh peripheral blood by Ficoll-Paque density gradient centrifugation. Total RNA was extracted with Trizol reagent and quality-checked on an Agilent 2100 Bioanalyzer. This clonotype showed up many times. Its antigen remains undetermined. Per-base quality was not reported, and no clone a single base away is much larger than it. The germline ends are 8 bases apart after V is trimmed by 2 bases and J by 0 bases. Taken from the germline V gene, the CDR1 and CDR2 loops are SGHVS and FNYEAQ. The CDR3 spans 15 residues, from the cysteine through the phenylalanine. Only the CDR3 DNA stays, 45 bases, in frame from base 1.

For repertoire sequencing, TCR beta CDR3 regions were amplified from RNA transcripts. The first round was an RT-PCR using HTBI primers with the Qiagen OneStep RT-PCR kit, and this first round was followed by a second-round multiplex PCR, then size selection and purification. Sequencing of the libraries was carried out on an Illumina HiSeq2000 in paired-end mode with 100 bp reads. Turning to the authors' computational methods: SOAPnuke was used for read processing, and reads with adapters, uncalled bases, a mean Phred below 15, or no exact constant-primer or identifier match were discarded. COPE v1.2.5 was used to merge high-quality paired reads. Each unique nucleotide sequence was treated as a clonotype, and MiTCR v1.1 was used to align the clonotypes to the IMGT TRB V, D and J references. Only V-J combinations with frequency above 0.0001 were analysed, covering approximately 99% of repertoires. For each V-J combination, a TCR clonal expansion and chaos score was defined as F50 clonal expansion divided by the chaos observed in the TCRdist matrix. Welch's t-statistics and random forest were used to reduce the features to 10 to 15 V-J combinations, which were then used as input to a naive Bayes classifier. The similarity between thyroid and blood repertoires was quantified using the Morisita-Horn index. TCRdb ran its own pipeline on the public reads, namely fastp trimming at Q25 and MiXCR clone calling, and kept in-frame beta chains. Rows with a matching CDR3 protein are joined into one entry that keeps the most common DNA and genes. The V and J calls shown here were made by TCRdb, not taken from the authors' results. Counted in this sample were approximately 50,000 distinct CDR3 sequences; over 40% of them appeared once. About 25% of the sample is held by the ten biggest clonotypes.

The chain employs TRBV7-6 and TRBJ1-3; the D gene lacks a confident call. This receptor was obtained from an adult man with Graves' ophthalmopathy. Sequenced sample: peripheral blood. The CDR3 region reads CASSLSMGSGNTIYF. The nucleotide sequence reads TGTGCCAGCAGCTTATCGATGGGCTCTGGAAACACCATATATTTT. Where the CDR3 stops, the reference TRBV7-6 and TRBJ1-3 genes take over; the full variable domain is GAGVSQSPRYKVTKRGQDVALRCDPISGHVSLYWYRQALGQGPEFLTYFNYEAQQDKSGLPNDRFSAERPEGSISTLTIQRTEQRDSAMYRCASSLSMGSGNTIYFGEGSWLTVV.